These 32 T cell receptor beta chains share one sample of origin, sequenced in a study of T cell responses to AZD1222 COVID-19 vaccine. Measured with immunoSEQ multiplex PCR; TCRdb has only the in-frame clones, and not every one. The table records fewer than 200,000 clones, more than 70% of them present only once. The starting material was peripheral blood, obtained 28 days after the second AZD1222 dose. Receptors were obtained from an adult who received the AZD1222 COVID-19 vaccine.

V usage is TRBV6-2 or TRBV6-3 and J usage is TRBJ2-3; D is uncertain. The V and J ends lost 4 bases and 4 bases respectively, with 9 bases between them. Germline loops: CDR1 MNHEY, CDR2 SVGEGT. The length of the CDR3 is 13 residues. The CDR3 is CASSSPLADTQYF. The CDR3 bases are TGTGCCAGCAGTTCCCCTCTAGCAGATACGCAGTATTTT.

Here the CDR3 DNA reads TGTGCCAGCAGGGACCGGGACAGTGAAAAACTGTTTTTT. Translation gives CASRDRDSEKLFF. The V call is TRBV7-2, the J call TRBJ1-4; 7 bases line up with TRBD1. The CDR3 length is 13 residues. V dropped 6 bases and J dropped 7; count of bases not matched to a gene: 5. Germline V gene sequence: CDR1 SGHTA, CDR2 FQGNSA.

The rearrangement uses TRBV3-1 (or the pseudogene TRBV3-2) and TRBJ1-3; 9 nucleotides agree with TRBD1. V was clipped by 9 bases and J by 2 bases; unmatched bases: 5. This CDR3 contains 14 residues. CDR1 and CDR2 from the germline V gene are LGHDT and YNNKEL (reference sequence). CDR3 DNA sequence: TGTGCCAGATCTCGGACAGGGGCTGGAAACACCATATATTTT. Translation gives CARSRTGAGNTIYF.

This clone has just one count. The rearrangement uses TRBV9 and TRBJ2-1; TRBD1 agrees at 8 bases. Germline CDR1 SGDLS, CDR2 YYNGEE. V was clipped by 4 bases and J by 9 bases; unmatched bases: 12. The CDR3 runs to 15 residues. In DNA, the CDR3 is TGTGCCAGCAGCCCCGCCGGGACAGGTTCCCCTGAGCAGTTCTTC. It yields the protein CASSPAGTGSPEQFF.

The genes are TRBV10-3 and TRBJ1-2; no reliable D call. The V end lost 8 bases, the J end lost 3 bases, and 13 bases lay between the germline ends. Germline V gene data show CDR1 as ENHRY and CDR2 as SYGVKD. This CDR3 contains 13 residues. CDR3 protein: CAIAERADYGYTF. DNA for the CDR3: TGTGCCATCGCTGAGAGGGCCGACTATGGCTACACCTTC.

The V gene is TRBV5-4, the J gene TRBJ2-7; 8 nucleotides agree with TRBD2. The CDR3 length is 18 residues. J gave up 0 bases and V 4 bases, and 15 bases lay outside the gene matches. CDR1 and CDR2 from the germline V gene are SGHNT and YYREEE (reference sequence). CDR3 nucleotides: TGTGCCAGCAGCACCGGGGCAAAGCGGGAGTCCCGCTCCTACGAGCAGTACTTC. It translates to CASSTGAKRESRSYEQYF.

This clone was picked up one time. This chain joins TRBV7-2 and TRBJ2-2; 7 nucleotides match TRBD1. The CDR3 runs 19 residues. CDR1 is SGHTA, CDR2 FQGNSA, per germline. V was pared by 5 bases and J by 2 bases, with 17 bases of the junction left unmatched. The CDR3 DNA follows: TGTGCCAGCAGCGGCACACCCATACAGGGGCCCTTCAACACCGGGGAGCTGTTTTTT. Translation gives CASSGTPIQGPFNTGELFF.

The chain uses TRBV7-3 and TRBJ2-7, with 7 bases identical to TRBD2. Germline V gives CDR1 SGHTA, CDR2 FQGTGA. Trimming cost V 5 bases and J 5 bases; bases outside gene matches: 15. The CDR3 contains 16 residues. The CDR3 DNA reads TGTGCCAGCAGCCAACAAGGGGCGGGAGAGATGGACGAGCAGTACTTC. Translation gives CASSQQGAGEMDEQYF.

This clone was seen just once. V is TRBV6-4 and J is TRBJ2-3, with D uncertain. Germline loops: CDR1 MRHNA, CDR2 SNTAGT. V lost 0 bases and J lost 5, with 6 bases in between. This CDR3 contains 13 residues. The CDR3 protein is CASSDSGEDTQYF. CDR3 bases: TGTGCCAGCAGTGACTCTGGGGAAGATACGCAGTATTTT.

With regard to this clone: At one boundary the junction diverges from the germline segment, which might be a read error. The gene calls are TRBV7-7 and TRBJ2-5, with 7 bases matching TRBD2. Germline lookup yields CDR1 SSHAT and CDR2 FNYEAQ (reference sequence). The CDR3 has 16 residues. This CDR3 is CASSLGASGMQETQYF. In DNA, the CDR3 is TGTGCTAGCAGCTTAGGGGCTAGCGGAATGCAAGAGACCCAGTACTTC.

The rearrangement joins TRBV5-1 to TRBJ1-1, with 12 positions matching TRBD1. V was pared by 0 bases and J by 5 bases, with 8 bases of the junction left unmatched. The CDR3 is 17 amino acids. Germline loops: CDR1 SGHRS, CDR2 YFSETQ. The CDR3 protein is CASSLAGTGGGGTEAFF. The CDR3 DNA reads as TGCGCCAGCAGCTTGGCCGGGACAGGGGGCGGAGGGACTGAAGCTTTCTTT.

This chain uses TRBV3-1 (or the pseudogene TRBV3-2) with TRBJ2-7, with TRBD2 identical over 14 bases. The CDR3 length is 16 residues. The V gene end was trimmed by 4 bases and the J gene end by 3 bases; junction bases not matched to a gene: 5. Germline V gives CDR1 LGHDT, CDR2 YNNKEL (reference sequence). The CDR3 bases are TGTGCCAGCAGCCGGGGACTAGCGGGAGCCCACTACGAGCAGTACTTC. Protein product: CASSRGLAGAHYEQYF.

The gene calls are TRBV24-1 and TRBJ2-5; weak D call: TRBD1 (5 bases). V lost 3 bases and J lost 7, with 8 bases in between. Germline CDR1 and CDR2: KGHDR and SFDVKD. The CDR3 extends over 12 amino acids. As DNA, the CDR3 is TGTGCCACCAGTGATGGGGCCAGGACCCAGTACTTC. The encoded protein is CATSDGARTQYF.

The J gene is TRBJ2-5, the V gene TRBV3-1 (or the pseudogene TRBV3-2), with 7 positions matching TRBD1. J was trimmed by 2 bases and V by 6 bases; bases with no gene match: 18. CDR3 size: 18 residues. CDR1 is LGHDT and CDR2 is YNNKEL in the germline V gene (reference sequence). The CDR3 DNA is TGTGCCAGCAGACCTAGACAGGGAATTTACCTTGGGCAAGAGACCCAGTACTTC. It specifies CASRPRQGIYLGQETQYF.

This clone was detected only a few times. The chain couples TRBV7-9 to TRBJ2-7; TRBD2 aligns across 10 bases. J was trimmed by 4 bases and V by 5 bases; bases with no gene match: 11. This CDR3 comprises 16 residues. Looked up from germline, CDR1 is SEHNR and CDR2 is FQNEAQ (reference sequence). CDR3 residues: CASSQRAGTSVYEQYF. CDR3 sequence (DNA): TGTGCCAGCAGCCAAAGAGCCGGGACTAGCGTTTACGAGCAGTACTTC. Full variable domain (remainder filled in from reference TRBV7-9 and TRBJ2-7): DTGVSQNPRHKITKRGQNVTFRCDPISEHNRLYWYRQTLGQGPEFLTYFQNEAQLEKSRLLSDRFSAERPKGSFSTLEIQRTEQGDSAMYLCASSQRAGTSVYEQYFGPGTRLTVT.

V gene TRBV10-3 combines with J gene TRBJ1-2; perhaps TRBD1 as D (5 bases). V was trimmed by 0 bases and J by 6 bases, leaving 11 bases between them. The CDR3 is 14 amino acids. The germline V gene has CDR1 ENHRY and CDR2 SYGVKD. The CDR3 DNA follows: TGTGCCATCAGTGAGTCGAAGCAGGGAGATGGCTACACCTTC. Translated: CAISESKQGDGYTF.

This sequence joins TRBV4-2 and TRBJ2-2, with 8 nucleotides matching TRBD2. This CDR3 comprises 17 residues. The V gene's germline CDR1 is LGHNA and CDR2 YNFKEQ. J was trimmed by 4 bases and V by 1 base; bases with no gene match: 8. CDR3 sequence: CASSQGVAGGLTGELFF. The CDR3 bases are TGTGCCAGCAGCCAAGGCGTGGCGGGAGGTCTCACCGGGGAGCTGTTTTTT.

CDR3 bases: TGTGCCAGCAGTCTAACGGGCGGTTCTAATGAAAAACTGTTTTTT. Translating it yields CASSLTGGSNEKLFF. This chain links TRBV28 with TRBJ1-4; D is unclear. From germline, CDR1 is MDHEN and CDR2 SYDVKM. Trimming stripped 5 bases from V and 3 bases from J, with 13 bases between. This CDR3 is 15 amino acids long.

This clone appeared once. This chain links TRBV20-1 with TRBJ1-1; D gene ambiguous. The V gene lost 3 bases and the J gene lost 2 bases, with 7 bases spanning the gap. Germline CDR1 is DFQATT and CDR2 is SNEGSKA (reference sequence). The CDR3 loop spans 12 amino acids. CDR3 nucleotides: TGCAGTGCTAGTTCCACCAACACTGAAGCTTTCTTT. Its protein product is CSASSTNTEAFF.

The chain has TRBV13 and TRBJ2-5, with 8 bases lining up with TRBD2. Germline assignment: CDR1 PRHDT and CDR2 FYEKMQ (reference sequence). The CDR3 spans 14 residues. After removal of 3 bases from V and 3 bases from J, the junction contained 3 bases not matched to a gene. CDR3 protein: CASSFPGLEETQYF. DNA for the CDR3: TGTGCCAGCAGCTTCCCGGGACTAGAAGAGACCCAGTACTTC.

The J gene is TRBJ2-7, the V gene TRBV9; D unclear. With 4 bases removed from V and 0 bases from J, the gap between germline ends came to 11 bases. CDR3 length: 14 amino acids. Germline V gene sequence: CDR1 SGDLS, CDR2 YYNGEE. The CDR3 DNA reads as TGTGCCAGCAGCAAGACACCTGACTCCTACGAGCAGTACTTC. This codes for CASSKTPDSYEQYF.

The rearrangement joins TRBV24-1 to TRBJ2-3; TRBD2 matches at 8 bases. Germline CDR1 reads KGHDR; CDR2 reads SFDVKD. The CDR3 has 16 residues. The trim removed 1 base at V and 3 bases at J, leaving 5 bases unmatched. CDR3 coding DNA: TGTGCCACCAGTGATTTTCCGGGAGGGGGAACAGATACGCAGTATTTT. Translation gives CATSDFPGGGTDTQYF.

V usage is TRBV7-3 and J usage is TRBJ1-2; D perhaps matches TRBD1 (6 bases). The CDR3 has 16 residues. V lost 0 bases and J 0 bases, leaving 11 bases between the germline ends. Germline CDR1 and CDR2: SGHTA and FQGTGA. The CDR3 DNA reads TGTGCCAGCAGCTTAACCGGGACAACCACTAACTATGGCTACACCTTC. It translates to CASSLTGTTTNYGYTF.

In its sample, this clone was seen once. The chain combines TRBV5-8 with TRBJ2-2; D is perhaps TRBD1 (6 bases). This CDR3 comprises 16 residues. V lost 4 bases and J lost 5, with 18 bases in between. CDR1 and CDR2 from the germline V gene are SGHTS and YDEGEE. This CDR3 reads CASSHGIQGQTGELFF. The CDR3 DNA sequence: TGTGCCAGCAGCCACGGCATACAGGGACAAACCGGGGAGCTGTTTTTT.

The CDR3 DNA is TGTGCCAGCAGTTACTCGGCACAGAGGGACACTGAAGCTTTCTTT. Its translation: CASSYSAQRDTEAFF. This sequence joins TRBV6-5 and TRBJ1-1; no clear D gene. The CDR3 length is 15 residues. Germline CDR1 is MNHEY and CDR2 is SVGAGI. V shed 0 bases and J shed 3 bases, with 11 bases lying between them.

The gene calls are TRBV6-4 and TRBJ2-5; D might be TRBD2 (6 bases). Looked up from germline, CDR1 is MRHNA and CDR2 is SNTAGT. V lost 7 bases, J lost 0 bases, and 24 bases lay in between. The CDR3 extends over 18 amino acids. CDR3 sequence (DNA): TGTGCCAGCATCCTTGGAGGAGGGTTCCGGGACTACCAAGAGACCCAGTACTTC. It yields the protein CASILGGGFRDYQETQYF.

The chain uses TRBV6-6 and TRBJ1-1; D call uncertain. The germline V gene encodes CDR1 MNHNY and CDR2 SVGAGI (reference sequence). The V gene lost 3 bases and the J gene lost 0 bases, with 8 bases spanning the gap. The CDR3 totals 14 residues. The chain's CDR3 is CASSYRGMNTEAFF. The CDR3 DNA sequence: TGTGCCAGCAGTTATCGAGGTATGAACACTGAAGCTTTCTTT.

Here the CDR3 reads CASSQAGTSGHNEQFF. DNA of the CDR3: TGTGCCAGCAGCCAGGCCGGGACTAGCGGACACAATGAGCAGTTCTTC. The chain carries TRBV4-2 and TRBJ2-1; 11 nucleotides agree with TRBD2. Trimming took 3 bases from V and 5 from J; bases not matched to a gene: 6. The length of the CDR3 is 16 residues. The V gene's germline CDR1 is LGHNA and CDR2 YNFKEQ.

The V call is TRBV7-3, the J call TRBJ1-1; D is unclear. The ends were cut back, 5 bases at V and 0 bases at J, with 7 bases in the middle. This CDR3 has 13 residues. Looked up from germline, CDR1 is SGHTA and CDR2 is FQGTGA. Written as DNA, the CDR3 is TGTGCCAGCAGCAACGGGATGAACACTGAAGCTTTCTTT. It encodes CASSNGMNTEAFF.

The rearrangement uses TRBV19 and TRBJ1-1; TRBD1 aligns across 7 bases. V dropped 10 bases and J dropped 4; count of bases not matched to a gene: 9. Germline CDR1 and CDR2: LNHDA and SQIVND (reference sequence). The CDR3 runs 13 residues. The CDR3 reads CATKTGASTEAFF. The CDR3 DNA reads TGTGCCACCAAAACAGGGGCGAGCACTGAAGCTTTCTTT.

The rearrangement uses TRBV6-5 and TRBJ1-3; D unclear. Between the trimmed V and J ends, which lost 5 bases and 0 bases, there was a span of 5 bases. The germline V gene has CDR1 MNHEY and CDR2 SVGAGI. The CDR3 runs 13 residues. The CDR3 spells CASSQNSGNTIYF. As DNA, the CDR3 is TGTGCCAGCAGTCAGAACTCTGGAAACACCATATATTTT.

This clone was recorded once. DNA for the CDR3: TGTGCCAGCAGTTTGGGACAGCAATTTAATCAGCCCCAGCATTTT. As protein: CASSLGQQFNQPQHF. This sequence joins TRBV28 and TRBJ1-5; TRBD1 agrees at 7 bases. Trimming removed 3 bases from V and 4 bases from J; junction bases left unmatched: 6. The germline V gene has CDR1 MDHEN and CDR2 SYDVKM. CDR3 length: 15 residues.